The clone carrying this T cell receptor (beta chain) was detected only a few times. These data originate in a study of blood T cell repertoires in COVID-19. Study summary: Specimens from acute and convalescent COVID-19 originated in the United States, Italy and Spain. PBMCs, B-cell-depleted T cells, or T cells were the source of the cDNA or gDNA that made up the material.

CDR3 length: 14 amino acids. Per the original data handling: Estimation of nucleated cell counts was performed using reference gene primer amplification. TCRdb's table, derived via immunoSEQ multiplex PCR, lists solely in-frame clones and lacks some. V and J calls and clone size are as listed in that table; D and trimming were resolved from the DNA. The sample includes tens of thousands of clones, approximately 83% of them seen just once. This TCR came from a woman aged 55-75 years with acute or convalescent COVID-19. Sequencing was done on a sample of peripheral blood. This chain uses TRBV21-1 with TRBJ1-5. TRBV21-1 is listed as a pseudogene. CDR3 loop: CASSNWVFGQPQHF. The CDR3 DNA is TGTGCCAGCAGCAACTGGGTGTTCGGGCAGCCCCAGCATTTT.